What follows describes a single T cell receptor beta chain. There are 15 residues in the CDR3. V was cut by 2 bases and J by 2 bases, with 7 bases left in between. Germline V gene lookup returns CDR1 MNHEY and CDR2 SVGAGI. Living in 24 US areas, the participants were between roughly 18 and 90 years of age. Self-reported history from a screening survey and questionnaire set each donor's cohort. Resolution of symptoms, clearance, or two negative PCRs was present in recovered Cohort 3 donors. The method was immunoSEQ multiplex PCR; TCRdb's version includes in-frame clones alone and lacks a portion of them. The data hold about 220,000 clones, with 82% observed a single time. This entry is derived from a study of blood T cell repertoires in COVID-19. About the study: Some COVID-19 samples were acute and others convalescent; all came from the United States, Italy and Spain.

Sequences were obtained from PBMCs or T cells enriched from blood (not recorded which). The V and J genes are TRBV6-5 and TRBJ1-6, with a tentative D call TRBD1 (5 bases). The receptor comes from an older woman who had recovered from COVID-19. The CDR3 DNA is TGTGCCAGCAGTTACCGCAGGGCCTATAATTCACCCCTCCACTTT. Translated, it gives CASSYRRAYNSPLHF.